The 15 T cell receptor beta chains below all came from one sample that was sequenced in a study of T cells in Graves' hyperthyroidism and ophthalmopathy. Researchers amplified the TCR beta CDR3 regions from RNA transcripts. The primer set for the first-round RT-PCR of the TCR CDR3 was HTBI. TCRdb re-derived calls from the multiplex PCR reads in MiXCR, one entry per CDR3 protein. There are about 200,000 distinct CDR3 sequences in the sample; around 17% occur only once, and about 45% lies in the top ten. Material for sequencing was blood. These TCRs come from a man between 40 and 49 years old with Graves' hyperthyroidism.

This clonotype appeared many times. The chain is built from TRBV6-5 and TRBJ2-3, with D uncertain. The CDR3 contains 13 residues. Germline loops: CDR1 MNHEY, CDR2 SVGAGI. The V and J ends lost 0 bases and 6 bases respectively, with 7 bases between them. CDR3 sequence: CASSYSLLDTQYF. The CDR3 DNA follows: TGTGCCAGCAGTTACTCGCTTTTGGATACGCAGTATTTT.

V and J are TRBV19 and TRBJ1-2; 12 nucleotides line up with TRBD1. Germline V lookup: CDR1 LNHDA, CDR2 SQIVND (reference sequence). The CDR3 runs 14 residues. Trimming removed 7 bases from V and 4 bases from J; junction bases left unmatched: 4. The CDR3 DNA reads TGTGCCAGTACTCCGGGACAGGGGGCCTATGGCTACACCTTC. It specifies CASTPGQGAYGYTF.

The chain recombines TRBV5-1 with TRBJ2-7; TRBD1 matches at 10 bases. CDR3 length equals 15 residues. Germline assignment: CDR1 SGHRS and CDR2 YFSETQ. Germline trimming cut 4 bases from V and 6 bases from J; bases unmatched to any gene: 10. The DNA of the CDR3 is TGCGCCAGCAGCCCCGGGACAGGGGACGTAGGCGAGCAGTACTTC. Protein product: CASSPGTGDVGEQYF.

This clonotype was counted at least ten times. V and J are TRBV9 and TRBJ2-1, with D unresolved. The ends were cut back, 0 bases at V and 0 bases at J, with 7 bases in the middle. The germline gives CDR1 SGDLS, CDR2 YYNGEE. The CDR3 is 15 amino acids. In DNA form, the CDR3 reads TGTGCCAGCAGCGTAGAGGCCAGCTCCTACAATGAGCAGTTCTTC. Translation: CASSVEASSYNEQFF.

The chain has TRBV5-5 and TRBJ1-3; TRBD1 matches at 10 bases. V was pared by 2 bases and J by 1 base, with 9 bases of the junction left unmatched. This CDR3 is built from 18 residues. Germline CDR1 is SGHKS and CDR2 is YYEKEE (reference sequence). The CDR3 here is CASSFRDRGIISGNTIYF. DNA for the CDR3: TGTGCCAGCAGCTTTAGGGACAGGGGTATAATTTCTGGAAACACCATATATTTT.

This clonotype has just a few counts. The gene calls are TRBV20-1 and TRBJ2-1, with 7 nucleotides matching TRBD1. The CDR3 spans 15 residues. Unmatched junction bases numbered 8, after V lost 6 bases and J lost 0 bases. Germline loops: CDR1 DFQATT, CDR2 SNEGSKA (reference sequence). The CDR3 loop reads CSATSDRSSYNEQFF. CDR3 nucleotide sequence: TGCAGTGCAACATCGGACAGGAGCTCCTACAATGAGCAGTTCTTC.

This clonotype was seen a handful of times. This sequence joins TRBV20-1 and TRBJ2-7; 12 positions match TRBD2. Germline values: CDR1 DFQATT, CDR2 SNEGSKA (reference sequence). This CDR3 comprises 15 residues. Trimming removed 1 base from V and 2 bases from J; junction bases left unmatched: 3. The chain's CDR3 is CSARVPSGGAYEQYF. In DNA form, the CDR3 reads TGCAGTGCTAGAGTCCCTAGCGGGGGGGCCTACGAGCAGTACTTC.

This clonotype showed up many times. This rearrangement joins TRBV20-1 to TRBJ2-3; D gene ambiguous. This CDR3 is 14 amino acids long. CDR1 and CDR2 (germline): DFQATT, SNEGSKA (reference sequence). V lost 1 base, J lost 0 bases, and 8 bases lay in between. The CDR3: CSARGTDSTDTQYF. The CDR3, as DNA: TGCAGTGCTAGAGGCACGGACAGCACAGATACGCAGTATTTT.

This clonotype appeared many times. CDR3 in amino acids: CATSGGLLAGQETQYF. The DNA of the CDR3 is TGTGCCACCAGCGGAGGACTCCTAGCGGGGCAAGAGACCCAGTACTTC. The chain uses TRBV15 and TRBJ2-5; 9 bases are shared with TRBD2. Germline lookup yields CDR1 LNHNV and CDR2 YYDKDF (reference sequence). This CDR3 is built from 16 residues. With V trimmed by 5 bases and J by 2 bases, 9 bases remained unmatched.

The chain joins TRBV30 to TRBJ2-1; D is tentatively TRBD1 or TRBD2 (5 bases each). CDR1 and CDR2 (germline): GTSNPN, SVGIG (reference sequence). Deletions cut 1 base from V and 6 bases from J, with 22 bases between. CDR3 length: 17 residues. The CDR3 sequence is CAWSGMKWDLTGNEQFF. CDR3 nucleotides: TGTGCCTGGAGTGGAATGAAATGGGACCTAACGGGCAATGAGCAGTTCTTC.

This clonotype was seen at least ten times. The rearrangement joins TRBV7-2 to TRBJ2-5; a possible D gene is TRBD2 (5 bases). V shed 5 bases and J shed 5 bases, with 15 bases lying between them. The CDR3 has 14 residues. Per the germline V gene, CDR1 is SGHTA and CDR2 is FQGNSA. CDR3 coding DNA: TGTGCCAGCAGCCCAGGACTGGCAATGGAGACCCAGTACTTC. Translating it yields CASSPGLAMETQYF.

V is TRBV12-3 or TRBV12-4 and J is TRBJ2-2; D is unresolved. The ends were cut back, 7 bases at V and 5 bases at J, with 8 bases in the middle. The CDR3 spans 12 residues. This CDR3 is CASTFTTGELFF. The CDR3 region has the DNA TGTGCCAGCACCTTCACAACCGGGGAGCTGTTTTTT.

This clonotype was seen a few times. The chain carries TRBV19 and TRBJ2-3; D tentatively reads TRBD1 or TRBD2 (5 bases each). From germline, CDR1 is LNHDA and CDR2 SQIVND (reference sequence). The CDR3 has 15 amino acids. V lost 1 base and J 2 bases, leaving 10 bases between the germline ends. The DNA of the CDR3 is TGTGCCAGTAGTATAGCCGGGGCCCTCACAGATACGCAGTATTTT. Encoded protein: CASSIAGALTDTQYF.

This chain joins TRBV12-3 or TRBV12-4 and TRBJ2-5; 9 bases match TRBD2. V lost 8 bases and J lost 5; bases outside the gene matches: 9. This CDR3 comprises 14 residues. CDR3 residues: CASGRGGGMETQYF. In DNA, the CDR3 is TGTGCCAGCGGCCGCGGGGGGGGGATGGAGACCCAGTACTTC.

This chain joins TRBV7-9 and TRBJ2-5; possible D gene TRBD1, 7 bases. The CDR3 is 14 residues long. V dropped 3 bases and J dropped 5 bases, with 13 bases sitting between them. Germline V lookup: CDR1 SEHNR, CDR2 FQNEAQ (reference sequence). CDR3 in DNA: TGTGCCAGCAGCTTCGGAGGGGGCCGGGAGACCCAGTACTTC. Protein: CASSFGGGRETQYF.